Listed here are 30 T cell receptor beta chains from one sample, sequenced in a study of cytomegalovirus exposure and HLA in healthy donors. This table comes from immunoSEQ multiplex PCR, and its TCRdb copy is limited to in-frame clones, with some not included. Of over 20,000 clones listed, around 96% are singletons. What was sequenced was PBMCs. These receptors were obtained from a man aged 25-45 years in good health and CMV-seropositive.

The rearrangement uses TRBV19 and TRBJ2-3; possible D gene TRBD2, 5 bases. Trimming shortened V by 2 bases and J by 6 bases, and 12 bases separated the two germline ends. The CDR3 loop spans 14 amino acids. Germline V gene lookup returns CDR1 LNHDA and CDR2 SQIVND (reference sequence). As DNA, the CDR3 is TGTGCCAGTAGTATAACCACTAGATCCGATACGCAGTATTTT. It yields the protein CASSITTRSDTQYF.

The chain couples TRBV25-1 to TRBJ2-1, with 10 bases aligning to TRBD2. Germline V lookup: CDR1 MGHDK, CDR2 SYGVNS. This CDR3 is 16 amino acids long. Trimming at V came to 0 bases and at J to 4 bases, leaving 3 bases not matched to a gene. The CDR3 region is CASSEYQRGGYNEQFF. Here the CDR3 DNA reads TGTGCCAGCAGTGAATATCAGCGGGGGGGGTACAATGAGCAGTTCTTC.

The rearrangement links TRBV28 to TRBJ1-1, with unresolved D. Germline V gene data show CDR1 as MDHEN and CDR2 as SYDVKM. The CDR3 contains 14 residues. V was cut by 3 bases and J by 4 bases, with 12 bases left in between. CDR3 in DNA: TGTGCCAGCAGTTTCCGGGGTAGTGGCACTGAAGCTTTCTTT. It specifies CASSFRGSGTEAFF.

CDR3 sequence reads: CASSSPGITYGSDTQYF. CDR3 in DNA: TGTGCCAGCAGTTCTCCCGGGATTACATACGGGTCAGATACGCAGTATTTT. The rearrangement joins TRBV27 to TRBJ2-3, with D possibly being TRBD2 (5 bases). Trimming pared 4 bases from V and 4 bases from J, leaving 21 bases between. CDR3 length: 17 amino acids. Germline V gene lookup returns CDR1 MNHEY and CDR2 SMNVEV (reference sequence).

The J gene is TRBJ2-7, the V gene TRBV7-2; 14 bases line up with TRBD2. This CDR3 has 18 amino acids. Germline V gives CDR1 SGHTA, CDR2 FQGNSA. V dropped 1 base and J dropped 2; count of bases not matched to a gene: 7. CDR3 sequence reads: CASSLDGTSGSYTYEQYF. CDR3 nucleotide sequence: TGTGCCAGCAGCTTAGATGGGACTAGCGGGAGTTACACCTACGAGCAGTACTTC. Together with reference TRBV7-2 and TRBJ2-7, the CDR3 gives the full variable domain: GAGVSQSPSNKVTEKGKDVELRCDPISGHTALYWYRQSLGQGLEFLIYFQGNSAPDKSGLPSDRFSAERTGGSVSTLTIQRTQQEDSAVYLCASSLDGTSGSYTYEQYFGPGTRLTVT.

This chain uses TRBV5-1 with TRBJ2-1; the match to TRBD2 covers 12 bases. This CDR3 is 16 amino acids long. CDR1 and CDR2 from the germline V gene are SGHRS and YFSETQ. The trim removed 5 bases at V and 4 bases at J, leaving 7 bases unmatched. The CDR3 loop is CASSRTSGIAYNEQFF. CDR3 in DNA: TGCGCCAGCAGTCGGACTAGCGGGATTGCTTACAATGAGCAGTTCTTC.

The CDR3 here is CASSPSPGSGAVDTQYF. Written as DNA, the CDR3 is TGCGCCAGCAGCCCCTCACCGGGGAGCGGGGCCGTGGATACGCAGTATTTT. The chain couples TRBV4-1 to TRBJ2-3; 7 bases match TRBD2. The CDR3 has 17 amino acids. Germline-derived CDR1 and CDR2 are MGHRA and YSYEKL. V dropped 4 bases and J dropped 6; count of bases not matched to a gene: 16.

The table lists this clone with a count of one. V and J are TRBV5-4 and TRBJ1-2; D possibly corresponds to TRBD1 (5 bases). Germline V gene data show CDR1 as SGHNT and CDR2 as YYREEE (reference sequence). The CDR3 extends over 14 amino acids. Trimming removed 2 bases from V and 3 bases from J, with 11 bases in between. The CDR3 protein is CASSLRRVDYGYTF. The CDR3 DNA follows: TGTGCCAGCAGCTTACGCAGGGTGGACTATGGCTACACCTTC.

The count of this clone is one. The chain links TRBV4-3 to TRBJ2-7; no firm D call. Trimming took 1 base from V and 7 from J, leaving 17 bases between them. Germline assignment: CDR1 LGHNA and CDR2 YSLEER. The CDR3 has 15 residues. In DNA, the CDR3 is TGCGCCAGCAGCCAAGGGCGAGCCCAGGTGGGTGAGCAGTACTTC. This translates into CASSQGRAQVGEQYF.

This chain uses TRBV5-1 with TRBJ2-1; tentative D call: TRBD1 (5 bases). V was shortened by 0 bases and J by 6 bases, with 10 bases between the two germline ends. Germline loops: CDR1 SGHRS, CDR2 YFSETQ. The CDR3 contains 14 residues. The CDR3: CASSLAVQGNEQFF. CDR3 DNA: TGCGCCAGCAGCTTGGCGGTGCAGGGCAATGAGCAGTTCTTC.

The chain joins TRBV28 to TRBJ2-7, with D tentatively TRBD2 (6 bases). The V end lost 6 bases, the J end lost 4 bases, and 28 bases lay between the germline ends. CDR3 length: 18 amino acids. CDR1 is MDHEN and CDR2 is SYDVKM in the germline V gene. The CDR3 region is CASSTRTSWEAESYEQYF. The CDR3 nucleotides are TGTGCCAGCAGCACACGAACGTCGTGGGAGGCAGAGAGTTACGAGCAGTACTTC.

The chain has TRBV6-4 and TRBJ1-5; no clear D gene. The CDR3 totals 13 residues. Trimming removed 3 bases from V and 3 bases from J, with 6 bases in between. Germline CDR1 and CDR2: MRHNA and SNTAGT. CDR3 residues: CASSEGVNQPQHF. In nucleotides, the CDR3 is TGTGCCAGCAGTGAGGGCGTCAATCAGCCCCAGCATTTT.

This sequence joins TRBV15 and TRBJ2-7; 9 positions agree with TRBD2. The germline V gene has CDR1 LNHNV and CDR2 YYDKDF (reference sequence). Losses at the gene ends were 0 bases for V and 0 bases for J; bases not matched to a gene: 6. This CDR3 spans 17 amino acids. CDR3 nucleotides: TGTGCCACCAGCAGAGATCTAATTAGCGGGAGCTCCTACGAGCAGTACTTC. Translated: CATSRDLISGSSYEQYF.

V gene TRBV27 combines with J gene TRBJ2-2, with TRBD2 matching 12 bases. With 2 bases clipped from V and 7 bases from J, the junction kept 11 bases outside the gene matches. CDR3 length equals 18 residues. The germline gives CDR1 MNHEY, CDR2 SMNVEV (reference sequence). The CDR3 here is CASSLVPSGRAPGGELFF. CDR3 bases: TGTGCCAGCAGTTTAGTCCCTAGCGGGAGGGCCCCTGGCGGGGAGCTGTTTTTT.

The chain couples TRBV7-6 to TRBJ2-1; 9 nucleotides match TRBD1. The CDR3 is 14 residues long. J lost 6 bases, V lost 5 bases, and 5 bases had no gene match. Per germline, CDR1 SGHVS and CDR2 FNYEAQ. The CDR3 loop reads CASSNRDRVNEQFF. In nucleotides, the CDR3 is TGTGCCAGCAGCAACCGGGACAGGGTCAATGAGCAGTTCTTC. Complete variable domain (other parts from reference TRBV7-6 and TRBJ2-1): GAGVSQSPRYKVTKRGQDVALRCDPISGHVSLYWYRQALGQGPEFLTYFNYEAQQDKSGLPNDRFSAERPEGSISTLTIQRTEQRDSAMYRCASSNRDRVNEQFFGPGTRLTVL.

As DNA, the CDR3 is TGTGCCAGCAGTGAAGCGAGGAGACTAGCGGACACCTACGAGCAGTACTTC. Residues: CASSEARRLADTYEQYF. The chain couples TRBV6-1 to TRBJ2-7, with 9 bases fitting TRBD2. Trimming took 0 bases from V and 2 from J; bases not matched to a gene: 8. Germline assignment: CDR1 MNHNS and CDR2 SASEGT. The CDR3 is made up of 17 amino acids.

This rearrangement joins TRBV4-2 to TRBJ2-1; 10 bases are a match to TRBD2. V lost 4 bases to trimming and J lost 5 bases; unmatched junction nucleotides: 8. In germline, CDR1 is LGHNA, CDR2 YNFKEQ. The CDR3 covers 16 residues. CDR3 sequence (DNA): TGTGCCAGCAGCCCCCTTGGAAGCGGGAGGGACAATGAGCAGTTCTTC. Translating gives CASSPLGSGRDNEQFF.

J is TRBJ2-1 and V is TRBV5-1; 9 nucleotides align to TRBD2. The J segment lost 6 bases and the V segment lost 4 bases, leaving 11 bases of the junction unmatched. CDR1 is SGHRS and CDR2 is YFSETQ in the germline V gene. This CDR3 comprises 16 residues. CDR3 DNA sequence: TGCGCCAGCAGCCCGGATACGGGACTAGCCTCCAATGAGCAGTTCTTC. Residues: CASSPDTGLASNEQFF.

The chain couples TRBV28 to TRBJ2-1, with 11 positions matching TRBD2. The CDR3 is 15 residues long. Trimming cost V 3 bases and J 9 bases; bases outside gene matches: 7. CDR1 and CDR2 from the germline V gene are MDHEN and SYDVKM. In DNA, the CDR3 is TGTGCCAGCAGTTTCGTAGCGGGAGGGGAGGGTGAGCAGTTCTTC. As protein: CASSFVAGGEGEQFF.

As regards this clone: Other DNA sequences in the sample encode the same CDR3. The genes are TRBV20-1 and TRBJ1-1; the D gene is possibly TRBD1 (5 bases). The CDR3 has 11 amino acids. With 2 bases removed from V and 4 bases from J, the gap between germline ends came to 5 bases. Germline V CDR1 and CDR2: DFQATT, SNEGSKA (reference sequence). The CDR3 sequence: CSARQGTEAFF. Here the CDR3 DNA reads TGCAGTGCTAGACAGGGCACTGAAGCTTTCTTT.

This chain uses TRBV28 with TRBJ1-1; 7 positions match TRBD1. V gave up 4 bases and J gave up 1 base; unmatched junction bases: 9. CDR3 length: 16 amino acids. Germline-derived CDR1 and CDR2 are MDHEN and SYDVKM. This chain's CDR3 is CASSSWTGQPNTEAFF. CDR3 nucleotides: TGTGCCAGCAGTTCCTGGACAGGCCAACCGAACACTGAAGCTTTCTTT.

The chain uses TRBV5-1 and TRBJ2-1; 11 bases match TRBD2. Germline CDR1 is SGHRS and CDR2 is YFSETQ. Trimming took 3 bases from V and 2 from J; bases not matched to a gene: 7. This CDR3 region has 17 residues. CDR3 DNA sequence: TGCGCCAGCAGCTGGATGCTAGCGGGAGGTACCTACAATGAGCAGTTCTTC. Residues: CASSWMLAGGTYNEQFF.

This chain uses TRBV6-1 with TRBJ1-1, with D perhaps matching TRBD1 (5 bases). In germline, CDR1 is MNHNS, CDR2 SASEGT. The CDR3 sequence is 14 residues long. Trimming stripped 0 bases from V and 1 base from J, with 6 bases between. In DNA, the CDR3 is TGTGCCAGCAGTGAAGCGGGGGGGAACACTGAAGCTTTCTTT. Encoded protein: CASSEAGGNTEAFF.

The gene calls are TRBV7-9 and TRBJ2-7; 12 bases agree with TRBD2. This CDR3 region has 14 residues. V lost 4 bases to trimming and J lost 9 bases; unmatched junction nucleotides: 7. Germline V gives CDR1 SEHNR, CDR2 FQNEAQ (reference sequence). CDR3 sequence reads: CASSSTSGRWAQYF. CDR3 coding DNA: TGTGCCAGCAGCTCAACTAGCGGGAGGTGGGCGCAGTACTTC.

This chain connects TRBV15 to TRBJ1-4, with 7 bases fitting TRBD1. Germline V lookup: CDR1 LNHNV, CDR2 YYDKDF (reference sequence). V was pared by 3 bases and J by 4 bases, with 20 bases of the junction left unmatched. The CDR3 is 20 residues long. The CDR3 loop reads CATSRDLGTVNLRFNEKLFF. In nucleotides, the CDR3 is TGTGCCACCAGCAGGGATCTTGGGACAGTTAATCTCCGCTTTAATGAAAAACTGTTTTTT. Full variable domain (outside the CDR3, taken from reference TRBV15 and TRBJ1-4): DAMVIQNPRYQVTQFGKPVTLSCSQTLNHNVMYWYQQKSSQAPKLLFHYYDKDFNNEADTPDNFQSRRPNTSFCFLDIRSPGLGDTAMYLCATSRDLGTVNLRFNEKLFFGSGTQLSVL.

The chain is built from TRBV5-5 and TRBJ2-7; D is perhaps TRBD2 (6 bases). This CDR3 region has 15 residues. Germline CDR1 reads SGHKS; CDR2 reads YYEKEE (reference sequence). V lost 4 bases and J lost 0, with 14 bases in between. CDR3 loop: CASSDVGGSSYEQYF. CDR3 in DNA: TGTGCCAGCAGCGACGTGGGGGGAAGCTCCTACGAGCAGTACTTC.

The chain has TRBV2 and TRBJ2-2; D is unclear. Trimming stripped 4 bases from V and 2 bases from J, with 11 bases between. Germline loops: CDR1 SNHLY, CDR2 FYNNEI. The CDR3 spans 15 residues. CDR3 in DNA: TGTGCCAGCAGTGTCCACAGTCCAAACACCGGGGAGCTGTTTTTT. It yields the protein CASSVHSPNTGELFF.

The count of this clone is one. This chain's CDR3 is CASSLAQIFPGYTF. In DNA form, the CDR3 reads TGTGCCAGCAGCTTGGCCCAGATATTTCCAGGCTACACCTTC. The chain joins TRBV5-5 to TRBJ1-2; no definite D call. The CDR3 has 14 residues. Trimming left V 0 bases short and J 8 bases short, with 14 bases between. CDR1 SGHKS and CDR2 YYEKEE come from the germline V gene (reference sequence).

V usage is TRBV28 and J usage is TRBJ2-1; tentative D call: TRBD2 (6 bases). The germline V gene encodes CDR1 MDHEN and CDR2 SYDVKM. The CDR3 covers 13 residues. V gave up 8 bases and J gave up 8 bases, with 16 bases separating them. The CDR3 protein is CASSGGITHEQFF. Written as DNA, the CDR3 is TGTGCCAGCTCCGGAGGGATCACCCATGAGCAGTTCTTC.

The chain joins TRBV29-1 to TRBJ2-2; 8 nucleotides align to TRBD2. The CDR3 consists of 13 residues. The germline CDR1 and CDR2 sequences are SQVTM and ANQGSEA. The trim removed 0 bases at V and 12 bases at J, leaving 6 bases unmatched. CDR3 residues: CSVEDGAGEKLFF. CDR3 DNA sequence: TGCAGCGTTGAAGATGGAGCGGGAGAGAAGCTGTTTTTT.